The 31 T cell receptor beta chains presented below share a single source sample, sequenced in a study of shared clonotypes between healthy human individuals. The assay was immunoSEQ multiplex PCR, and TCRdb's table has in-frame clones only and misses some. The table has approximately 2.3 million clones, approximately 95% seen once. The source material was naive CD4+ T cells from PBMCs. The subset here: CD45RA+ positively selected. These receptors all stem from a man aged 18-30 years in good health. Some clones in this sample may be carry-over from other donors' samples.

The CDR3 protein is CASSPRGSGRGYEQYF. CDR3 DNA: TGTGCCAGCAGCCCCCGGGGTAGCGGGAGGGGCTACGAGCAGTACTTC. The chain employs TRBV9 and TRBJ2-7; 11 bases align to TRBD2. Germline V gene sequence: CDR1 SGDLS, CDR2 YYNGEE. The CDR3 consists of 16 residues. V was clipped by 4 bases and J by 3 bases; unmatched bases: 9.

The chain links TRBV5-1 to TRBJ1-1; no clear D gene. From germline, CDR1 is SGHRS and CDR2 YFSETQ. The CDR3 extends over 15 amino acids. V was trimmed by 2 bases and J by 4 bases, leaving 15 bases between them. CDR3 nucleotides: TGCGCCAGCAGCTTTGGCAGCTATGATAGCACTGAAGCTTTCTTT. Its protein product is CASSFGSYDSTEAFF.

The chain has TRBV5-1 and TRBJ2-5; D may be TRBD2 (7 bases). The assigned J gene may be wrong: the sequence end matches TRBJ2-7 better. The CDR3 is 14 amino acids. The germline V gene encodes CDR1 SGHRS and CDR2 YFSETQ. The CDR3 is CASSPQGRAHEQYF. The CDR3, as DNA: TGCGCCAGCAGCCCCCAGGGGAGGGCGCACGAGCAGTACTTC.

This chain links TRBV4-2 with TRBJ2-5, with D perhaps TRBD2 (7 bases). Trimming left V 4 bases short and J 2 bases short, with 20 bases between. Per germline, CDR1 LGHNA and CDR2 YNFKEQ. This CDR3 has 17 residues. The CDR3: CASSPRGAGRLQETQYF. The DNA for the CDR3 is TGTGCCAGCAGCCCCCGGGGGGCAGGGCGATTACAAGAGACCCAGTACTTC.

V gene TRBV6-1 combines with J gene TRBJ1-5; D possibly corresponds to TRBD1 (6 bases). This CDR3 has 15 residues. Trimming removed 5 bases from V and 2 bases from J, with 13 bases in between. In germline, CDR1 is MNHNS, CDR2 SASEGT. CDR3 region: CASSLGGAGNQPQHF. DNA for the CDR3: TGTGCCAGCAGTCTCGGGGGGGCAGGCAATCAGCCCCAGCATTTT.

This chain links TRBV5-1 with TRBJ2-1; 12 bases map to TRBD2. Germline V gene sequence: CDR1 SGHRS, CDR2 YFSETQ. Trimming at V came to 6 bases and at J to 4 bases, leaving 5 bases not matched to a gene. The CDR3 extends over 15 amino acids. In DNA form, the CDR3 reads TGCGCCAGCAAACAGGGGACTAGCGGGTACAATGAGCAGTTCTTC. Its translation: CASKQGTSGYNEQFF. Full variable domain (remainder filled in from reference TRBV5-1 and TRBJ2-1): KAGVTQTPRYLIKTRGQQVTLSCSPISGHRSVSWYQQTPGQGLQFLFEYFSETQRNKGNFPGRFSGRQFSNSRSEMNVSTLELGDSALYLCASKQGTSGYNEQFFGPGTRLTVL.

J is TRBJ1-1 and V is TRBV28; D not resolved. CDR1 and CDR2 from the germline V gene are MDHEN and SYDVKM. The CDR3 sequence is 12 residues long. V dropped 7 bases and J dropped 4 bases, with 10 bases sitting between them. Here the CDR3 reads CASTTYPTEAFF. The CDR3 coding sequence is TGTGCCAGCACTACTTACCCCACTGAAGCTTTCTTT. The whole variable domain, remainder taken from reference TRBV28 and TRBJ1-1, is DVKVTQSSRYLVKRTGEKVFLECVQDMDHENMFWYRQDPGLGLRLIYFSYDVKMKEKGDIPEGYSVSREKKERFSLILESASTNQTSMYLCASTTYPTEAFFGQGTRLTVV.

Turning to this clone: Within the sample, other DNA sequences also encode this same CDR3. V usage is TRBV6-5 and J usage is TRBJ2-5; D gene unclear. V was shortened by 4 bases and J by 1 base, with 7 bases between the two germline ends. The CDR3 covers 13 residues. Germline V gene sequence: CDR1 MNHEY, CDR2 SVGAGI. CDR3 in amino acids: CASSSGRQETQYF. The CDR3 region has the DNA TGTGCCAGCAGTTCGGGTCGCCAAGAGACCCAGTACTTC.

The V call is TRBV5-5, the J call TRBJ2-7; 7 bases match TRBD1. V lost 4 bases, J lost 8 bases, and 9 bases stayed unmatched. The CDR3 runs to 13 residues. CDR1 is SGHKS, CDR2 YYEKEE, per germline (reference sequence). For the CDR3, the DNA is TGTGCCAGCAGCCCACGGGACAGTACCCAGCAGTACTTC. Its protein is CASSPRDSTQQYF.

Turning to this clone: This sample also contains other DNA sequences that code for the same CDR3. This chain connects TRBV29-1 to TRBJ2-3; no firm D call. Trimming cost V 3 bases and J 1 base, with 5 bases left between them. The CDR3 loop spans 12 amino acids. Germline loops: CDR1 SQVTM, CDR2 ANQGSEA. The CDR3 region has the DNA TGCAGCGTTGACTCTGGCACAGATACGCAGTATTTT. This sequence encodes CSVDSGTDTQYF.

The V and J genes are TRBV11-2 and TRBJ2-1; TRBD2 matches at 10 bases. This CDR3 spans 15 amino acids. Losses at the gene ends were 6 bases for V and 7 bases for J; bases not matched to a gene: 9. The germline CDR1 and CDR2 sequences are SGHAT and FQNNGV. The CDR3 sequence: CASRPSGRGKNEQFF. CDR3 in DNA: TGTGCCAGCAGACCTAGCGGGAGAGGTAAGAATGAGCAGTTCTTC.

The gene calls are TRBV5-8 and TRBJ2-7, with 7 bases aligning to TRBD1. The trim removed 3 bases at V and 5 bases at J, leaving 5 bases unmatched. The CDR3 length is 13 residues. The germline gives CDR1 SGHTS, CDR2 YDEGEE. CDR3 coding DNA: TGTGCCAGCAGCTGGACAGGATCCCACGAGCAGTACTTC. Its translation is CASSWTGSHEQYF.

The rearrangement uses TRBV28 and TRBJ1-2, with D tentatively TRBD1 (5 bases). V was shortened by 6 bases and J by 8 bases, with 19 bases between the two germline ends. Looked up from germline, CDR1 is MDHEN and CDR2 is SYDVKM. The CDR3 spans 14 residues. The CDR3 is CASSLRDRAIGYTF. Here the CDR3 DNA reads TGTGCCAGCAGCCTCCGGGACCGGGCCATAGGCTACACCTTC.

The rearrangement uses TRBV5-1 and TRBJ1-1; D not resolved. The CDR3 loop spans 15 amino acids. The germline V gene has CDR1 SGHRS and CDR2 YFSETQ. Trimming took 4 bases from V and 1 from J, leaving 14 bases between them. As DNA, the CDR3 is TGCGCCAGCAGCCCCATCCCCACAGCGAACACTGAAGCTTTCTTT. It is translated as CASSPIPTANTEAFF. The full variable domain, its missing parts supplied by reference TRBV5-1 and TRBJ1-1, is KAGVTQTPRYLIKTRGQQVTLSCSPISGHRSVSWYQQTPGQGLQFLFEYFSETQRNKGNFPGRFSGRQFSNSRSEMNVSTLELGDSALYLCASSPIPTANTEAFFGQGTRLTVV.

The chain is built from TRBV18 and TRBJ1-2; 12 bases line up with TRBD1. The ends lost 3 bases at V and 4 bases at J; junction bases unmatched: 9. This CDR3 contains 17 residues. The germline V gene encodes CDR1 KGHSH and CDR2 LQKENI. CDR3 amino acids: CASSPSTGTGGIYGYTF. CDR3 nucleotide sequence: TGTGCCAGCTCACCCTCAACCGGGACAGGGGGCATCTATGGCTACACCTTC.

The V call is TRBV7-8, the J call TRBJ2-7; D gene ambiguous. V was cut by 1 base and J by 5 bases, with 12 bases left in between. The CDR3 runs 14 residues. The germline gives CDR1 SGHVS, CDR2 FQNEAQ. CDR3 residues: CASSLGQFPNEQYF. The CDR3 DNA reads TGTGCCAGCAGCTTAGGACAATTTCCCAACGAGCAGTACTTC.

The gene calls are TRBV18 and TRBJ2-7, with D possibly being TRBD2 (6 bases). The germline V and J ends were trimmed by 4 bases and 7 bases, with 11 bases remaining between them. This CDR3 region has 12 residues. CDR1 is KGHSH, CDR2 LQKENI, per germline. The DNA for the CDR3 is TGTGCCAGCTCACATCCTGCGGGGGAGCAGTACTTC. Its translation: CASSHPAGEQYF.

CDR3 bases: TGTGCCAGCAGTGTGCCGGGACAGACCTACGAGCAGTACTTC. Its translation is CASSVPGQTYEQYF. The chain links TRBV6-1 to TRBJ2-7, with TRBD1 matching 7 bases. In germline, CDR1 is MNHNS, CDR2 SASEGT. Trimming removed 4 bases from V and 2 bases from J; junction bases left unmatched: 5. The length of the CDR3 is 14 residues.

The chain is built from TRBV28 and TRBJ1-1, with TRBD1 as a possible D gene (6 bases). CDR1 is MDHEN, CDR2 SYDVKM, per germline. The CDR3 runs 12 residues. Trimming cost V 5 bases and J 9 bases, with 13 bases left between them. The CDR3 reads CASSRTGGQAFF. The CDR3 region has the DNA TGTGCCAGCAGTAGGACTGGGGGGCAAGCTTTCTTT.

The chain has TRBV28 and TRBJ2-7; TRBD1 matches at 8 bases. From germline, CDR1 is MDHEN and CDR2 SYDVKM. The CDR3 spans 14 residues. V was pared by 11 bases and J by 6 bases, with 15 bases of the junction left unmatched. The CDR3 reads CAVRRTGIRSEQYF. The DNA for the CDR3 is TGTGCCGTACGACGGACAGGGATTCGCTCCGAGCAGTACTTC.

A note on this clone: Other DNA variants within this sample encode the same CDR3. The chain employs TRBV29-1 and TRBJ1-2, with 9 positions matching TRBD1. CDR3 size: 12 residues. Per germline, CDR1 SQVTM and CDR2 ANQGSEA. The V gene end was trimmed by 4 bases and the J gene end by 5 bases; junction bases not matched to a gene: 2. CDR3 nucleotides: TGCAGCGTTGCGGGACAGGGATATGGCTACACCTTC. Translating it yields CSVAGQGYGYTF. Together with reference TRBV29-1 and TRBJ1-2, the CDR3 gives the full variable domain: SAVISQKPSRDICQRGTSLTIQCQVDSQVTMMFWYRQQPGQSLTLIATANQGSEATYESGFVIDKFPISRPNLTFSTLTVSNMSPEDSSIYLCSVAGQGYGYTFGSGTRLTVV.

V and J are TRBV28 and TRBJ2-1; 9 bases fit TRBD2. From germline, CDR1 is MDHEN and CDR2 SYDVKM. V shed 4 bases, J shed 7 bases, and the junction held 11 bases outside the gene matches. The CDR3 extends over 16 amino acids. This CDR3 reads CASSSTSGLAWNEQFF. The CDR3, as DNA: TGTGCCAGCAGTTCCACTTCGGGACTAGCTTGGAATGAGCAGTTCTTC.

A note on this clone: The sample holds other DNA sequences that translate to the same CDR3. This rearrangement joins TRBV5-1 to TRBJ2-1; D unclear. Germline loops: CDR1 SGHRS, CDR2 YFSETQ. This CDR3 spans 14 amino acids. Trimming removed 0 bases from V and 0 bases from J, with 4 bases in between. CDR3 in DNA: TGCGCCAGCAGCTTGGACAGCTCCTACAATGAGCAGTTCTTC. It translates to CASSLDSSYNEQFF.

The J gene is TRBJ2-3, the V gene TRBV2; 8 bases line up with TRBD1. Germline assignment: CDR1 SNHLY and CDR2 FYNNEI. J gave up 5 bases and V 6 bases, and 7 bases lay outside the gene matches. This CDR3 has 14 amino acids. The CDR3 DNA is TGTGCCAGCAGGCCGGGACAGGATGGAGATACGCAGTATTTT. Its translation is CASRPGQDGDTQYF. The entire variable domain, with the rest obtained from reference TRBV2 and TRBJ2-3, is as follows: EPEVTQTPSHQVTQMGQEVILRCVPISNHLYFYWYRQILGQKVEFLVSFYNNEISEKSEIFDDQFSVERPDGSNFTLKIRSTKLEDSAMYFCASRPGQDGDTQYFGPGTRLTVL.

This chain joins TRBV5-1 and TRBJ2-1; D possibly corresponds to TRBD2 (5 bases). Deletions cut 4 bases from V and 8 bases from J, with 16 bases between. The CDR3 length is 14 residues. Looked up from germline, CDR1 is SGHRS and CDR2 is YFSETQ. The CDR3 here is CASSPYQPGDEQFF. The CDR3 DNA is TGCGCCAGCAGCCCATATCAACCCGGGGATGAGCAGTTCTTC.

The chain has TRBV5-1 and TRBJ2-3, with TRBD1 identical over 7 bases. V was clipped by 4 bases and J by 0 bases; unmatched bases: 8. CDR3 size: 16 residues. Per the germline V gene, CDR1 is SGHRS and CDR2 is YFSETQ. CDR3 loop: CASSQAQGRSTDTQYF. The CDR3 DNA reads TGCGCCAGCAGCCAGGCACAGGGGCGTAGCACAGATACGCAGTATTTT. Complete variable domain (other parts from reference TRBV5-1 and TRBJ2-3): KAGVTQTPRYLIKTRGQQVTLSCSPISGHRSVSWYQQTPGQGLQFLFEYFSETQRNKGNFPGRFSGRQFSNSRSEMNVSTLELGDSALYLCASSQAQGRSTDTQYFGPGTRLTVL.

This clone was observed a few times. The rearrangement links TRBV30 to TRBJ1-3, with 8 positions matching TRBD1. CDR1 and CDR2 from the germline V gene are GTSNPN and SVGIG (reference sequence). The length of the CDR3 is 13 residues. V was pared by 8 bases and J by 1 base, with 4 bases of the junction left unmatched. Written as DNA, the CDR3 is TGTGCCATGGACAGGGAGTCTGGAAACACCATATATTTT. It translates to CAMDRESGNTIYF.

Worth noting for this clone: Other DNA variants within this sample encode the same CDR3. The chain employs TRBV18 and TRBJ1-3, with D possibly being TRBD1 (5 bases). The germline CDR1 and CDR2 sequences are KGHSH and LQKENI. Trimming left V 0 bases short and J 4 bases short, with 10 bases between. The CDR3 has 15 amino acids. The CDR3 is CASSPPSGAGNTIYF. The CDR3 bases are TGTGCCAGCTCACCACCGTCCGGGGCGGGAAACACCATATATTTT.

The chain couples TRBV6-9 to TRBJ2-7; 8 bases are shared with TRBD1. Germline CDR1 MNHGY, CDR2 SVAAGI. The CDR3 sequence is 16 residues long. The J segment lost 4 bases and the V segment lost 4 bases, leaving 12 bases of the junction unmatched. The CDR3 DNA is TGTGCCAGCAGTTCCCTAGGGCAGGGGGCTAGGTACGAGCAGTACTTC. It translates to CASSSLGQGARYEQYF.

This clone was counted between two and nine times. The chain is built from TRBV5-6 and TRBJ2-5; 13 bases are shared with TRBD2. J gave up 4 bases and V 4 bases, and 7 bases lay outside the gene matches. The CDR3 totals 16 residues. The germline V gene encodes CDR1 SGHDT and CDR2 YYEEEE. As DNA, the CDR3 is TGTGCCAGCAGCCCTAGGACTAGCGGGAGAGGAGAGACCCAGTACTTC. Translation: CASSPRTSGRGETQYF.

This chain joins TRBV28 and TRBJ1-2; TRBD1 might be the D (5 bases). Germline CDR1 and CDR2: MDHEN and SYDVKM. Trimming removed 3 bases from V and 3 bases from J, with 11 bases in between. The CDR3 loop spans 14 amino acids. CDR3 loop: CASSLGRRYYGYTF. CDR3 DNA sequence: TGTGCCAGCAGTTTGGGACGGCGGTACTATGGCTACACCTTC.